The entry below describes one TCR beta chain. This sample is drawn from a study of shared clonotypes between healthy human individuals. For the study at large: Donors had three CD4 naive, three CD4 memory, two CD8 naive and one CD8 memory plate apiece.

Assay used: immunoSEQ multiplex PCR; TCRdb lists only in-frame clones, some missing. Among approximately 1.4 million clones, approximately 98% were seen once, and the ten largest hold 0.4% to 0.55%. Germline V lookup: CDR1 LGHNA, CDR2 YSLEER. Losses at the gene ends were 2 bases for V and 6 bases for J; bases not matched to a gene: 1. The CDR3 length is 14 residues. The sequenced sample consisted of naive CD4+ T cells sorted from blood. Noted subset: CD45RA+ positively selected. The source of this sequence is a man aged 30 to 39 in good health. The rearrangement joins TRBV4-3 to TRBJ2-2; 9 bases map to TRBD1. DNA for the CDR3: TGCGCCAGCAGCCAACGACAGGGGGCCGGGGAGCTGTTTTTT. Its protein product is CASSQRQGAGELFF.